These 6 T cell receptor beta chains share one sample of origin, sequenced in a study of T cell changes during pregnancy in multiple sclerosis. TCRdb's table, derived via immunoSEQ multiplex PCR, lists solely in-frame clones and lacks some. The data show roughly 38,000 clones, around 92% seen once. Sequencing was performed on CD8+ T cells from peripheral blood mononuclear cells, taken in the third trimester of pregnancy. The receptors were gathered from a female donor with multiple sclerosis, enrolled in a pregnancy study.

The CDR3, as DNA: TGTGCCAGCAGCTTGGCGGGACTAGGGGGCAATGAGCAGTTCTTC. Its protein product is CASSLAGLGGNEQFF. The chain employs TRBV5-6 and TRBJ2-1, with 8 bases that match TRBD2. The CDR3 covers 15 residues. V lost 0 bases to trimming and J lost 6 bases; unmatched junction nucleotides: 5. Germline V gives CDR1 SGHDT, CDR2 YYEEEE.

This chain joins TRBV5-8 and TRBJ2-7; TRBD1 matches at 11 bases. CDR1 is SGHTS, CDR2 YDEGEE, per germline. This CDR3 region has 15 residues. V was pared by 2 bases and J by 2 bases, with 3 bases of the junction left unmatched. The CDR3 sequence: CASSLGQGAAYEQYF. CDR3 bases: TGTGCCAGCAGCTTAGGACAGGGGGCGGCCTACGAGCAGTACTTC.

This chain links TRBV4-1 with TRBJ2-1; TRBD1 matches 10 bases. The CDR3 spans 16 residues. Germline V gives CDR1 MGHRA, CDR2 YSYEKL. The junction had 9 bases not matched to a gene; V was cut back by 4 bases and J by 6 bases. The CDR3 coding sequence is TGCGCCAGCAGCCCCTGGGACAGGGGAAACAGCAATGAGCAGTTCTTC. Its protein product is CASSPWDRGNSNEQFF.

The chain carries TRBV7-9 and TRBJ1-2; maybe TRBD1 (5 bases). CDR1 is SEHNR, CDR2 FQNEAQ, per germline (reference sequence). The germline V and J ends were trimmed by 1 base and 2 bases, with 8 bases remaining between them. The CDR3 runs 14 residues. The DNA of the CDR3 is TGTGCCAGCAGCTTAGAAGCAGGGAACTATGGCTACACCTTC. As protein: CASSLEAGNYGYTF.

The genes are TRBV28 and TRBJ2-1; tentative D call: TRBD1 (8 bases). V lost 5 bases and J lost 9, with 20 bases in between. CDR1 MDHEN and CDR2 SYDVKM come from the germline V gene. This CDR3 region has 15 residues. CDR3 bases: TGTGCCAGCAGTCCCTCAACAGGGGGGGGAGGTGAGCAGTTCTTC. Translation: CASSPSTGGGGEQFF.

V usage is TRBV7-3 and J usage is TRBJ2-2, with a tentative D call TRBD2 (7 bases). The ends were cut back, 5 bases at V and 3 bases at J, with 19 bases in the middle. The CDR3 is made up of 17 amino acids. Germline V lookup: CDR1 SGHTA, CDR2 FQGTGA. The CDR3 DNA is TGTGCCAGCAGCCCCTGGGGGCGGGAGCAAGACACCGGGGAGCTGTTTTTT. Translated, it gives CASSPWGREQDTGELFF.